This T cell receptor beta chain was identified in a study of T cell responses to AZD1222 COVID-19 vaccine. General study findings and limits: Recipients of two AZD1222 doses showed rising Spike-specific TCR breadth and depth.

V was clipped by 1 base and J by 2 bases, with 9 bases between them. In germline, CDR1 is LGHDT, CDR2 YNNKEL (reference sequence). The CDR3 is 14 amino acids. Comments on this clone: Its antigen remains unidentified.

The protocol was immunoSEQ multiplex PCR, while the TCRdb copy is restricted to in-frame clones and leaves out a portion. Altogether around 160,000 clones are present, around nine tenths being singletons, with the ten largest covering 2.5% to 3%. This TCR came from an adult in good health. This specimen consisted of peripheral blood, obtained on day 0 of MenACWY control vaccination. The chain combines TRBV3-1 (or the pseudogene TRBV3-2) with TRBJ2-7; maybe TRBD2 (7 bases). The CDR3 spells CASSQGGGAYEQYF. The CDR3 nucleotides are TGTGCCAGCAGCCAAGGAGGGGGGGCCTACGAGCAGTACTTC.